These 14 T cell receptor beta chains share one sample of origin, sequenced in a study of blood T cell repertoires in COVID-19. The table came from immunoSEQ multiplex PCR; TCRdb's copy has only in-frame clones and leaves some out. The data hold about 99,000 clones, with 70% to 85% observed a single time. Sequenced sample: peripheral blood. The receptors shown here come from a woman older than 75 with active or convalescent COVID-19.

The chain joins TRBV28 to TRBJ2-7; 8 bases align to TRBD1. After removal of 4 bases from V and 4 bases from J, the junction contained 9 bases not matched to a gene. Germline V CDR1 and CDR2: MDHEN, SYDVKM. The CDR3 consists of 15 residues. The CDR3 sequence is CASSSGTGIRYEQYF. The DNA for the CDR3 is TGTGCCAGCAGTTCCGGGACAGGCATAAGGTACGAGCAGTACTTC.

This clone has just one count. The J gene is TRBJ1-5, the V gene TRBV2; D remains unclear. The CDR3 extends over 14 amino acids. Trimming removed 2 bases at V and 6 bases at J, with 11 bases between. The V gene's germline CDR1 is SNHLY and CDR2 FYNNEI. CDR3 bases: TGTGCCAGCAGTGAACGGGTTCCCGTTCAGCCCCAGCATTTT. Translating it yields CASSERVPVQPQHF.

The J gene is TRBJ1-1, the V gene TRBV27, with TRBD1 matching over 8 bases. The germline V gene encodes CDR1 MNHEY and CDR2 SMNVEV (reference sequence). The junction had 15 bases not matched to a gene; V was cut back by 2 bases and J by 4 bases. CDR3 size: 18 residues. CDR3 sequence: CASSLKGQGRQGTTEAFF. DNA of the CDR3: TGTGCCAGCAGTTTAAAGGGGCAGGGGCGACAGGGGACCACTGAAGCTTTCTTT.

The chain couples TRBV29-1 to TRBJ1-5; 10 bases line up with TRBD1. V was clipped by 7 bases and J by 3 bases; unmatched bases: 6. The germline V gene has CDR1 SQVTM and CDR2 ANQGSEA. The CDR3 length is 14 residues. CDR3: CSARGQGDNQPQHF. CDR3 in DNA: TGCAGCGCTAGAGGACAGGGGGACAATCAGCCCCAGCATTTT.

This clone was counted a single time. The gene calls are TRBV7-3 and TRBJ2-3, with TRBD2 matching 8 bases. The CDR3 extends over 15 amino acids. Germline values: CDR1 SGHTA, CDR2 FQGTGA. V dropped 3 bases and J dropped 0; count of bases not matched to a gene: 2. The CDR3 bases are TGTGCCAGCAGCTTTAGCGGGGCTAGCACAGATACGCAGTATTTT. It specifies CASSFSGASTDTQYF.

The chain joins TRBV3-1 (or the pseudogene TRBV3-2) to TRBJ2-7; a weak D match, TRBD2 (6 bases). Germline V lookup: CDR1 LGHDT, CDR2 YNNKEL (reference sequence). The V and J ends lost 4 bases and 3 bases respectively, with 19 bases between them. The CDR3 runs to 16 residues. The CDR3 DNA is TGTGCCAGCAGCCCCGGATCGGGCGGGATGCTCTACGAGCAGTACTTC. It encodes CASSPGSGGMLYEQYF.

This rearrangement joins TRBV30 to TRBJ1-5, with a weak D call TRBD1 (6 bases). Trimming shortened V by 7 bases and J by 6 bases, and 22 bases separated the two germline ends. Germline CDR1 is GTSNPN and CDR2 is SVGIG (reference sequence). The CDR3 length is 15 residues. CDR3 bases: TGTGCCTTCAGTACCTCCAGGGGCCCGGTTCAGCCCCAGCATTTT. Translated, it gives CAFSTSRGPVQPQHF.

This clone showed up just a few times. This rearrangement joins TRBV6-6 to TRBJ1-1; no firm D call. This CDR3 region has 18 residues. From germline, CDR1 is MNHNY and CDR2 SVGAGI (reference sequence). V dropped 5 bases and J dropped 3 bases, with 25 bases sitting between them. For the CDR3, the DNA is TGTGCCAGCAGTCGGACGACCACCTACGGGTGGATCGACACTGAAGCTTTCTTT. Its translation is CASSRTTTYGWIDTEAFF.

Only one count was recorded for this clone. The V call is TRBV24-1, the J call TRBJ2-1; the match to TRBD1 covers 9 bases. CDR3 length: 16 amino acids. Germline V gene sequence: CDR1 KGHDR, CDR2 SFDVKD. V gave up 4 bases and J gave up 5 bases; unmatched junction bases: 8. Here the CDR3 reads CATSDTGTGFNNEQFF. The CDR3 nucleotides are TGTGCCACCAGTGACACCGGGACAGGGTTCAACAATGAGCAGTTCTTC.

CDR3 bases: TGCGCCAGCAGTCCCCGACTAGCGGGGGCTGAGACCCAGTACTTC. This gives the protein CASSPRLAGAETQYF. The chain recombines TRBV5-1 with TRBJ2-5; TRBD2 agrees at 12 bases. Germline trimming cut 5 bases from V and 5 bases from J; bases unmatched to any gene: 7. The germline gives CDR1 SGHRS, CDR2 YFSETQ. This CDR3 region has 15 residues.

The V call is TRBV30, the J call TRBJ1-5; possibly TRBD1 for D (6 bases). The V gene lost 6 bases and the J gene lost 2 bases, with 11 bases spanning the gap. Germline-derived CDR1 and CDR2 are GTSNPN and SVGIG (reference sequence). The CDR3 is 13 residues long. The CDR3 sequence is CACSTGGNQPQHF. The CDR3 DNA is TGTGCCTGTTCGACAGGAGGCAATCAGCCCCAGCATTTT.

The chain uses TRBV5-1 and TRBJ1-6; maybe TRBD1 (5 bases). The germline V gene encodes CDR1 SGHRS and CDR2 YFSETQ. The V end lost 0 bases, the J end lost 3 bases, and 13 bases lay between the germline ends. This CDR3 is 17 amino acids long. This CDR3 reads CASSLGQGRGYNSPLHF. As DNA, the CDR3 is TGCGCCAGCAGCTTGGGGCAGGGTAGGGGCTATAATTCACCCCTCCACTTT.

The J gene is TRBJ2-7, the V gene TRBV18; the match to TRBD2 covers 13 bases. CDR3 length: 14 amino acids. The germline V gene has CDR1 KGHSH and CDR2 LQKENI. The J segment lost 7 bases and the V segment lost 4 bases, leaving 4 bases of the junction unmatched. In DNA, the CDR3 is TGTGCCAGCTCACGGACGGGACTAGCGGGGGAGCAGTACTTC. It codes for CASSRTGLAGEQYF. Full variable domain (outside the CDR3, taken from reference TRBV18 and TRBJ2-7): NAGVMQNPRHLVRRRGQEARLRCSPMKGHSHVYWYRQLPEEGLKFMVYLQKENIIDESGMPKERFSAEFPKEGPSILRIQQVVRGDSAAYFCASSRTGLAGEQYFGPGTRLTVT.

The chain uses TRBV5-4 and TRBJ2-7; 10 nucleotides line up with TRBD2. J gave up 2 bases and V 1 base, and 3 bases lay outside the gene matches. Germline values: CDR1 SGHNT, CDR2 YYREEE (reference sequence). The CDR3 has 15 residues. The CDR3 loop reads CASSLSSGGAYEQYF. The DNA for the CDR3 is TGTGCCAGCAGCTTGTCAAGCGGGGGGGCCTACGAGCAGTACTTC.